A selection of T cell receptor beta chains follows, all from one sample in a study of cytomegalovirus exposure and HLA in healthy donors. Using immunoSEQ multiplex PCR, the repertoire was profiled, and TCRdb retains in-frame clones only, with some absent. The table shows 100,000 to 150,000 clones, with 75% to 85% occurring only once. The sample consisted of PBMCs. Receptors were obtained from a woman in her forties in good health and CMV-seronegative. Each CDR3 is given with its conserved first and last residue. The D gene is left open where the match is weak. The size entry is marked missing in some rows and otherwise reads once, few, many or a size class.

>NA|TRBJ2-4|TRBV28|NA
CASSPPGQFIQYF
TGTGCCAGCAGTCCGCCCGGACAGTTCATTCAGTACTTC
>NA|TRBJ1-1|TRBV4-1|NA
CASSQFPAGKNTEAFF
TGCGCCAGCAGCCAATTCCCTGCAGGGAAGAACACTGAAGCTTTCTTT
>NA|TRBJ2-3|TRBV5-1|TRBD2
CASSLEPGGMHTQYF
TGCGCCAGCAGCTTGGAACCGGGGGGGATGCATACGCAGTATTTT
>NA|TRBJ1-1|TRBV18|TRBD1
CASSPGTGWGNTEAFF
TGTGCCAGCTCACCCGGGACAGGGTGGGGGAACACTGAAGCTTTCTTT
>NA|TRBJ1-1|TRBV9|TRBD1
CASSQTGGDRHPNTEAFF
TGTGCCAGCAGCCAAACCGGGGGGGACAGACACCCGAACACTGAAGCTTTCTTT
>NA|TRBJ2-7|TRBV5-6|TRBD1
CASSSGTGEQYF
TGTGCCAGCAGCTCGGGGACAGGGGAGCAGTACTTC
>NA|TRBJ2-2|TRBV6-1|NA
CASSEVIGELFF
TGTGCCAGCAGTGAAGTTATCGGGGAGCTGTTTTTT
>NA|TRBJ2-3|TRBV7-2|NA
CASSLYPDTQYF
TGTGCCAGCAGCTTATATCCGGATACGCAGTATTTT
>NA|TRBJ2-7|TRBV5-1|TRBD1
CASSEDRGFYEQYF
TGCGCCAGCAGCGAGGACAGGGGGTTTTACGAGCAGTACTTC
>NA|TRBJ1-6|TRBV28|TRBD1
CASSSLGQGRSPLHF
TGTGCCAGCAGTTCCTTAGGACAGGGTCGGTCACCCCTCCACTTT
>NA|TRBJ2-5|TRBV18|NA
CASSPEREETQYF
TGTGCCAGCTCACCGGAGAGGGAAGAGACCCAGTACTTC
>NA|TRBJ2-3|TRBV4-1|TRBD2
CASSLQRSGGRTDTQYF
TGCGCCAGCAGCCTCCAGCGGTCGGGAGGGAGGACAGATACGCAGTATTTT
>NA|TRBJ1-2|TRBV9|NA
CASSVGGESTGGYTF
TGTGCCAGCAGCGTAGGTGGGGAGTCAACTGGGGGCTACACCTTC
>once|TRBJ2-1|TRBV11-1|NA
CASSLLDYANTNEQFF
TGTGCCAGCAGCCTTCTCGACTACGCAAATACGAATGAGCAGTTCTTC
>NA|TRBJ2-7|TRBV11-3|TRBD2
CASSLTGTSGRFYEQYF
TGTGCCAGCAGCTTGACCGGGACTAGCGGGAGGTTCTACGAGCAGTACTTC
>NA|TRBJ2-2|TRBV9|NA
CASTRGSGELFF
TGTGCCAGCACTCGCGGGTCCGGGGAGCTGTTTTTT
>NA|TRBJ1-3|TRBV29-1|NA
CSVQRGNTIYF
TGCAGCGTCCAGAGGGGAAACACCATATATTTT
>NA|TRBJ2-7|TRBV6-1|TRBD2
CASSLSGKGYEQYF
TGTGCCAGCAGTCTTAGCGGGAAGGGCTACGAGCAGTACTTC
>NA|TRBJ1-2|TRBV5-4|NA
CASSLWGSPYGYTF
TGTGCCAGCAGCTTGTGGGGCAGCCCCTATGGCTACACCTTC
>NA|TRBJ2-7|TRBV5-1|NA
CASSLGRAGPDEQYF
TGCGCCAGCAGCCTTGGCAGGGCTGGGCCCGACGAGCAGTACTTC
>many|TRBJ2-3|TRBV4-3|TRBD2
CASSQGRGGHTDTQYF
TGCGCCAGCAGCCAAGGTCGGGGGGGACACACAGATACGCAGTATTTT
>NA|TRBJ1-4|TRBV29-1|NA
CSVVPQGVGFGEKLFF
TGCAGCGTTGTTCCACAGGGCGTAGGATTTGGTGAAAAACTGTTTTTT
>NA|TRBJ2-7|TRBV19|TRBD1
CASTPTGLSPVPYEQYF
TGTGCCAGTACCCCGACAGGGTTGAGCCCCGTTCCCTACGAGCAGTACTTC